This TCR beta chain originates from a study of shared clonotypes between healthy human individuals. In the study overall: The study used three CD4 naive, three CD4 memory, two CD8 naive and one CD8 memory plate per donor.

Only CD45RO-negative cells positively selected for CCR7 counted as naive CD8 cells, so terminally differentiated effector memory CD45RA+ cells were excluded. The data were produced by immunoSEQ multiplex PCR, yet TCRdb's version contains in-frame clones alone and is incomplete. This sample yields around 2,000,000 clones, of which under 95% are seen a single time; about 1.8% belongs to the top ten. Whole-study findings and limits: In having few donors, the study represented limited genetic and exposure-history diversity. Of the naive CD4 clonotypes, around 4.9% were shared across several donors.

Turning to this clone: Its target is not known.

Germline CDR1 reads MDHEN; CDR2 reads SYDVKM. The CDR3 has 18 amino acids. V gave up 2 bases and J gave up 0 bases; unmatched junction bases: 13. The receptor was isolated from a man aged 18 to 29 in good health. Some clones in this sample may be carry-over from other donors' samples. Sequencing was done on a sample of naive CD8+ T cells from PBMCs. V gene TRBV28 combines with J gene TRBJ2-7; TRBD2 aligns across 7 bases. The CDR3 here is CASSLSGEELKPSYEQYF. The CDR3, as DNA: TGTGCCAGCAGTTTAAGCGGGGAGGAGCTCAAACCCTCCTACGAGCAGTACTTC. Full variable domain (rest looked up from reference TRBV28 and TRBJ2-7): DVKVTQSSRYLVKRTGEKVFLECVQDMDHENMFWYRQDPGLGLRLIYFSYDVKMKEKGDIPEGYSVSREKKERFSLILESASTNQTSMYLCASSLSGEELKPSYEQYFGPGTRLTVT.